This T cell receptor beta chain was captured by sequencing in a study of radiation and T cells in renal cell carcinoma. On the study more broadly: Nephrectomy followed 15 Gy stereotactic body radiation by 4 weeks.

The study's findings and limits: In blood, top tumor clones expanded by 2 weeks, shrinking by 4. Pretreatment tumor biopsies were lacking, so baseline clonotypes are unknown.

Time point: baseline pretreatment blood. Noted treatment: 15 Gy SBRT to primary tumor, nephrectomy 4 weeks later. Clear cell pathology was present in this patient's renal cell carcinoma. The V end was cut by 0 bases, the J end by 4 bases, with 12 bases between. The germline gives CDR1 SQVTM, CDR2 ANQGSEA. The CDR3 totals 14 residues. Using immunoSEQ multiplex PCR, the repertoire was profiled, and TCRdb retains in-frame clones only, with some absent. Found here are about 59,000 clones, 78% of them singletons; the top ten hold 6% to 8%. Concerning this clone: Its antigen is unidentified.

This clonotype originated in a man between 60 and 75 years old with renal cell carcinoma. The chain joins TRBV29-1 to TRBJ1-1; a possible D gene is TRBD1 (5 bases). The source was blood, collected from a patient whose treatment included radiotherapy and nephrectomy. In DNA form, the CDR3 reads TGCAGCGTTGAAGACCCTGACAGTACCACTGAAGCTTTCTTT. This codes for CSVEDPDSTTEAFF.